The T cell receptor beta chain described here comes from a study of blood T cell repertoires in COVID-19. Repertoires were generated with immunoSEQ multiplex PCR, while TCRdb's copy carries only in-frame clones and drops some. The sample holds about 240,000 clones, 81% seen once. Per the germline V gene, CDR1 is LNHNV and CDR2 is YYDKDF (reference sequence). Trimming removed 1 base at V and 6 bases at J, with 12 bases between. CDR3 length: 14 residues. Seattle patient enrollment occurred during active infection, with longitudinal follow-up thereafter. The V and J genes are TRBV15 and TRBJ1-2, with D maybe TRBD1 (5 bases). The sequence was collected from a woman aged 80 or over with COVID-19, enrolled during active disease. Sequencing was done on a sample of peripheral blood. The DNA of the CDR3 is TGTGCCACCAGCAGAGGGGGGGTTACGGATGGCTACACCTTC. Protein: CATSRGGVTDGYTF.